Presented here are 21 T cell receptor beta chains from one specimen sequenced in a study of shared clonotypes between healthy human individuals. Sequencing was performed with immunoSEQ multiplex PCR; in TCRdb, only in-frame clones are kept and a portion is missing. This sample yields nearly 750,000 clones, of which over 60% are seen a single time; about 1.7% belongs to the top ten. Sequencing was done on a sample of memory CD4+ T cells sorted from blood. Described subset: CD45RA-negative fraction. These receptor sequences come from a woman aged 25 to 39 in good health.

This chain links TRBV18 with TRBJ2-5; D is possibly TRBD1 (5 bases). Germline values: CDR1 KGHSH, CDR2 LQKENI. This CDR3 contains 16 residues. Trimming left V 0 bases short and J 2 bases short, with 13 bases between. The CDR3 DNA sequence: TGTGCCAGCTCACCACCAGAGACAGTCAGTCAAGAGACCCAGTACTTC. The encoded protein is CASSPPETVSQETQYF.

The chain carries TRBV5-5 and TRBJ1-5; 10 positions match TRBD1. Germline CDR1 and CDR2: SGHKS and YYEKEE (reference sequence). The CDR3 runs to 14 residues. V shed 2 bases, J shed 5 bases, and the junction held 1 base outside the gene matches. CDR3 sequence reads: CASSFGTGDQPQHF. In DNA form, the CDR3 reads TGTGCCAGCAGCTTCGGGACAGGGGATCAGCCCCAGCATTTT.

This clone showed up just a few times. V is TRBV10-3 and J is TRBJ1-1, with D possibly matching TRBD1 (6 bases). Trimming pared 6 bases from V and 10 bases from J, leaving 15 bases between. This CDR3 comprises 12 residues. CDR1 is ENHRY and CDR2 is SYGVKD in the germline V gene. The CDR3 coding sequence is TGTGCCATCAGGAGAACAGGGATAGGAGCTTTCTTT. Its translation is CAIRRTGIGAFF.

The V and J genes are TRBV6-5 and TRBJ1-2, with 10 nucleotides matching TRBD1. V shed 2 bases and J 6 bases; nucleotides not matched to a gene: 3. The germline V gene encodes CDR1 MNHEY and CDR2 SVGAGI. The CDR3 length is 14 residues. The CDR3 loop reads CASSYDGTGDGYTF. The CDR3 DNA reads TGTGCCAGCAGTTACGACGGGACAGGGGATGGCTACACCTTC.

CDR3 residues: CASSESVTEAFF. The CDR3, as DNA: TGCGCCAGCAGTGAGTCGGTTACTGAAGCTTTCTTT. The genes are TRBV10-2 and TRBJ1-1; D uncertain. The CDR3 has 12 residues. Germline V gives CDR1 WSHSY, CDR2 SAAADI. Trimming took off 0 bases at V and 5 bases at J, with 4 bases between the two ends.

The chain recombines TRBV29-1 with TRBJ2-1; 9 positions agree with TRBD1. The CDR3 spans 13 residues. J was trimmed by 12 bases and V by 7 bases; bases with no gene match: 13. Per germline, CDR1 SQVTM and CDR2 ANQGSEA. In DNA form, the CDR3 reads TGCAGCGCCTCGCCGGGACAGGGTACGGGGCAGTTCTTC. This encodes CSASPGQGTGQFF.

This clone was observed a handful of times. The V and J genes are TRBV5-1 and TRBJ2-1; D gene ambiguous. This CDR3 is built from 15 residues. With 4 bases removed from V and 0 bases from J, the gap between germline ends came to 11 bases. Germline CDR1 SGHRS, CDR2 YFSETQ. In DNA, the CDR3 is TGCGCCAGCAGCGTCGACACTAACTCCTACAATGAGCAGTTCTTC. As protein: CASSVDTNSYNEQFF.

This clone was counted between two and nine times. The same CDR3 can be traced to other DNA sequences in this sample. The chain uses TRBV9 and TRBJ1-1; perhaps TRBD1 as D (5 bases). The CDR3 is made up of 13 amino acids. The V gene's germline CDR1 is SGDLS and CDR2 YYNGEE. V was trimmed by 2 bases and J by 1 base, leaving 6 bases between them. This CDR3 reads CASSVGPNTEAFF. The CDR3 bases are TGTGCCAGCAGCGTGGGGCCGAACACTGAAGCTTTCTTT.

This clone was seen more than once but under ten times. The J gene is TRBJ2-5, the V gene TRBV7-9; 8 bases fit TRBD2. The junction had 6 bases not matched to a gene; V was cut back by 0 bases and J by 0 bases. Germline lookup yields CDR1 SEHNR and CDR2 FQNEAQ (reference sequence). This CDR3 spans 17 amino acids. The CDR3 loop is CASSLATTSEYQETQYF. The CDR3 DNA reads TGTGCCAGCAGCTTAGCGACGACTAGCGAGTACCAAGAGACCCAGTACTTC.

Concerning this clone itself: Other DNA sequences in this sample translate to the same CDR3. The genes are TRBV18 and TRBJ2-5, with 13 bases fitting TRBD2. This CDR3 contains 15 residues. Per germline, CDR1 KGHSH and CDR2 LQKENI. J lost 3 bases, V lost 4 bases, and 2 bases had no gene match. DNA of the CDR3: TGTGCCAGCTCACGTGGACTAGCGGGAGAAGAGACCCAGTACTTC. Amino acid sequence: CASSRGLAGEETQYF.

J is TRBJ2-7 and V is TRBV10-1; D not certain. The germline gives CDR1 WNHNN, CDR2 SYGVQD (reference sequence). This CDR3 is built from 11 residues. Trimming took 4 bases from V and 2 from J, leaving 3 bases between them. This CDR3 is CASSAPYEQYF. In DNA form, the CDR3 reads TGCGCCAGCAGTGCCCCCTACGAGCAGTACTTC.

The CDR3 region is CASSQTGQGAYGYTF. The CDR3 DNA sequence: TGTGCCAGCAGCCAAACCGGACAGGGGGCCTATGGCTACACCTTC. The J gene is TRBJ1-2, the V gene TRBV7-9; 11 nucleotides agree with TRBD1. Germline-derived CDR1 and CDR2 are SEHNR and FQNEAQ (reference sequence). The V and J ends lost 5 bases and 4 bases, in that order; junction bases with no gene match: 6. There are 15 residues in the CDR3.

The chain has TRBV6-5 and TRBJ2-7, with 7 bases identical to TRBD2. The J segment lost 3 bases and the V segment lost 11 bases, leaving 13 bases of the junction unmatched. This CDR3 region has 14 residues. The germline V gene encodes CDR1 MNHEY and CDR2 SVGAGI. This CDR3 reads CAGQKSGIRYEQYF. CDR3 sequence (DNA): TGTGCCGGTCAGAAAAGCGGGATCCGCTACGAGCAGTACTTC.

Worth noting for this clone: The identical CDR3 is also encoded by other nucleotide sequences in the sample. This chain connects TRBV18 to TRBJ1-2; D not resolved. Trimming stripped 6 bases from V and 0 bases from J, with 5 bases between. The CDR3 loop spans 12 amino acids. The germline CDR1 and CDR2 sequences are KGHSH and LQKENI. The CDR3 coding sequence is TGTGCCAGCTCGCAAGCTAACTATGGCTACACCTTC. Translation: CASSQANYGYTF.

The chain recombines TRBV19 with TRBJ2-4; 10 bases are shared with TRBD2. This CDR3 has 18 residues. Germline CDR1 LNHDA, CDR2 SQIVND (reference sequence). The J segment lost 2 bases and the V segment lost 3 bases, leaving 10 bases of the junction unmatched. The CDR3: CASSMRLAGVPPKNIQYF. CDR3 in DNA: TGTGCCAGTAGTATGAGGCTAGCGGGAGTTCCCCCCAAAAACATTCAGTACTTC. Looking up the rest from reference TRBV19 and TRBJ2-4 gives the full variable domain: DGGITQSPKYLFRKEGQNVTLSCEQNLNHDAMYWYRQDPGQGLRLIYYSQIVNDFQKGDIAEGYSVSREKKESFPLTVTSAQKNPTAFYLCASSMRLAGVPPKNIQYFGAGTRLSVL.

The chain has TRBV2 and TRBJ2-2, with D unresolved. The V gene lost 6 bases and the J gene lost 7 bases, with 18 bases spanning the gap. The CDR3 spans 15 residues. Germline CDR1 is SNHLY and CDR2 is FYNNEI. In nucleotides, the CDR3 is TGTGCCAGCAGCGTAGGGATTCCCGATTACGGGGAGCTGTTTTTT. It specifies CASSVGIPDYGELFF.

The rearrangement joins TRBV21-1 to TRBJ2-7. TRBV21-1 corresponds to a pseudogene. The CDR3 sequence is 18 residues long. The DNA for the CDR3 is TGTGCCAGCAGCAAAGCCCCGGGGCCGGAGGTTGAGCTTTACGAGCAGTACTTC. This codes for CASSKAPGPEVELYEQYF.

The rearrangement uses TRBV2 and TRBJ1-2; D is perhaps TRBD1 (5 bases). Between the trimmed V and J ends, which lost 3 bases and 8 bases, there was a span of 22 bases. The CDR3 sequence is 16 residues long. Germline lookup yields CDR1 SNHLY and CDR2 FYNNEI. The CDR3 DNA reads as TGTGCCAGCAGTGATTTTATGACAGATCGCTTTAGGGGCTACACCTTC. Translation: CASSDFMTDRFRGYTF.

V is TRBV7-6 and J is TRBJ2-7; maybe TRBD2 (7 bases). CDR1 is SGHVS, CDR2 FNYEAQ, per germline. V was shortened by 1 base and J by 3 bases, with 13 bases between the two germline ends. The CDR3 runs to 15 residues. The DNA for the CDR3 is TGTGCCAGCAGCTTAGGGGGGGGCCCTATCTACGAGCAGTACTTC. Encoded protein: CASSLGGGPIYEQYF. Together with reference TRBV7-6 and TRBJ2-7, the CDR3 gives the full variable domain: GAGVSQSPRYKVTKRGQDVALRCDPISGHVSLYWYRQALGQGPEFLTYFNYEAQQDKSGLPNDRFSAERPEGSISTLTIQRTEQRDSAMYRCASSLGGGPIYEQYFGPGTRLTVT.

The CDR3 region is CASSFEGQSYEQYF. CDR3 coding DNA: TGTGCCAGCAGCTTTGAGGGACAGTCCTACGAGCAGTACTTC. This chain connects TRBV7-9 to TRBJ2-7; 7 nucleotides align to TRBD1. The CDR3 runs to 14 residues. The ends lost 3 bases at V and 1 base at J; junction bases unmatched: 3. The germline V gene has CDR1 SEHNR and CDR2 FQNEAQ (reference sequence).

This chain joins TRBV5-5 and TRBJ2-7, with D perhaps given as TRBD1 or TRBD2 (5 bases each). Trimming took 5 bases from V and 2 from J, leaving 17 bases between them. The CDR3 length is 15 residues. CDR1 is SGHKS and CDR2 is YYEKEE in the germline V gene (reference sequence). CDR3 loop: CASRFGAQQTYEQYF. CDR3 DNA: TGTGCCAGCAGATTCGGGGCACAGCAAACCTACGAGCAGTACTTC.